A single sample gave rise to the 5 T cell receptor beta chains below, sequenced in a study of a mutant IDH1 vaccine in newly diagnosed glioma. Data came from immunoSEQ multiplex PCR; TCRdb stores just in-frame clones and leaves some out. The table shows about 40,000 clones, with about nine tenths occurring only once. Time point in this sample: week 5, during vaccination. Every vaccination contained 300 ug of the mutant IDH1 20-mer peptide and was paired with topical imiquimod. For these receptors, no antigen is known. Sequencing used PBMCs, obtained from a glioma patient whose treatment included an IDH1 peptide vaccine. These receptors all come from a man aged 50-60 years with glioma.

This clone was detected a few times. V is TRBV7-9 and J is TRBJ1-4, with a weak D call TRBD1 (5 bases). From germline, CDR1 is SEHNR and CDR2 FQNEAQ (reference sequence). V was clipped by 5 bases and J by 10 bases, with 20 bases between them. The CDR3 length is 15 residues. The CDR3 reads CASSPQDTPRGKLFF. The CDR3, as DNA: TGTGCCAGCAGCCCCCAGGACACCCCGAGGGGAAAACTGTTTTTT.

The gene calls are TRBV6-1 and TRBJ1-2; 10 nucleotides match TRBD1. Germline V lookup: CDR1 MNHNS, CDR2 SASEGT. CDR3 length: 15 amino acids. The J segment lost 6 bases and the V segment lost 6 bases, leaving 10 bases of the junction unmatched. The CDR3 DNA sequence: TGTGCCAGCAGGGAGACAGGGGGCAGAAGCGATGGCTACACCTTC. Its translation: CASRETGGRSDGYTF.

This chain connects TRBV19 to TRBJ2-1; tentatively, D is TRBD1 or TRBD2 (5 bases each). The germline V gene encodes CDR1 LNHDA and CDR2 SQIVND (reference sequence). The CDR3 has 14 residues. Trimming took 4 bases from V and 6 from J, leaving 13 bases between them. Written as DNA, the CDR3 is TGTGCCAGTAGTACTAAGAGGGGTCTCAATGAGCAGTTCTTC. It is translated as CASSTKRGLNEQFF.

The chain uses TRBV5-1 and TRBJ1-6; a weak D match, TRBD1 (6 bases). V lost 4 bases, J lost 2 bases, and 13 bases lay in between. CDR1 SGHRS and CDR2 YFSETQ come from the germline V gene. This CDR3 has 16 amino acids. The CDR3 DNA is TGCGCCAGCAGCACGGGGGGGGCTGCCTATAATTCACCCCTCCACTTT. It translates to CASSTGGAAYNSPLHF. The whole variable domain, filled in from reference TRBV5-1 and TRBJ1-6, reads KAGVTQTPRYLIKTRGQQVTLSCSPISGHRSVSWYQQTPGQGLQFLFEYFSETQRNKGNFPGRFSGRQFSNSRSEMNVSTLELGDSALYLCASSTGGAAYNSPLHFGNGTRLTVT.

V gene TRBV9 combines with J gene TRBJ1-2; D might be TRBD1 (6 bases). The CDR3 sequence is 15 residues long. Germline CDR1 reads SGDLS; CDR2 reads YYNGEE. Trimming cost V 0 bases and J 4 bases, with 13 bases left between them. The CDR3 here is CASSVAGEDFYGYTF. The CDR3 DNA sequence: TGTGCCAGCAGCGTAGCAGGGGAGGATTTCTATGGCTACACCTTC. The full variable domain, with the rest looked up from reference TRBV9 and TRBJ1-2, is DSGVTQTPKHLITATGQRVTLRCSPRSGDLSVYWYQQSLDQGLQFLIQYYNGEERAKGNILERFSAQQFPDLHSELNLSSLELGDSALYFCASSVAGEDFYGYTFGSGTRLTVV.